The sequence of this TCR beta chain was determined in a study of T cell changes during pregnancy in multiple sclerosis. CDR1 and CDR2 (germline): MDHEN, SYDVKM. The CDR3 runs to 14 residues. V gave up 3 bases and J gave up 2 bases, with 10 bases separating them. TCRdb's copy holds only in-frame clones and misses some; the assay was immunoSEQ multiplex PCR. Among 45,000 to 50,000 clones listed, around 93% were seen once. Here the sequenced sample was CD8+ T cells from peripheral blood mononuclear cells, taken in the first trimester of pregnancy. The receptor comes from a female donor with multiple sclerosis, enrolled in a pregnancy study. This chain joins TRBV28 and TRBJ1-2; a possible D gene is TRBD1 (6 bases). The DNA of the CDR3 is TGTGCCAGCAGTTTCCGGACAGTCAACTATGGCTACACCTTC. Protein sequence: CASSFRTVNYGYTF.